The entry below gives a single TCR beta chain sequence along with its context. Its matching antigen is unknown. Sequencing was performed with immunoSEQ multiplex PCR; in TCRdb, only in-frame clones are kept and a portion is missing. The table has some 130,000 clones, approximately 86% seen once. The data were obtained in a study of identifying expanded T cells in peripheral blood. Points from the study as a whole: About 1.2 clones differed between technical replicates, versus approximately 17 and 20 over time. Across healthy donors, higher total template counts meant significantly greater roughly 2-week count variance.

The CDR3 has 14 amino acids. Germline loops: CDR1 SGHNT, CDR2 YENEEA. Trimming took off 3 bases at V and 4 bases at J, with 9 bases between the two ends. Healthy donors had no documented immune events, such as infections, while sampled. This receptor was obtained from a person aged 18 to 70 in good health. The sequencing sample was made of blood. The V and J genes are TRBV11-3 and TRBJ2-2; D is uncertain. CDR3 DNA: TGTGCCAGCAGCTTCCCAGGCCCCACCGGGGAGCTGTTTTTT. It is translated as CASSFPGPTGELFF.